These 18 T cell receptor beta chains came from one sample sequenced in a study of T-cell reconstitution after alpha-beta-depleted transplantation in children. Unique molecular identifiers were built into the TCRbeta library. MiXCR, applied by TCRdb to the PCR reads, yields one record per CDR3 protein. The sample has over 400,000 distinct CDR3 sequences; around two fifths are singletons. The material sequenced was PBMCs, taken before TCRalphabeta/CD19-depleted stem cell transplant. The receptors here all came from a girl between 2 and 10 years old with aplastic anemia, due to receive a stem cell transplant.

This clonotype was counted many times. The rearrangement joins TRBV7-2 to TRBJ2-3; the D gene is possibly TRBD2 (6 bases). V dropped 4 bases and J dropped 0 bases, with 11 bases sitting between them. This CDR3 is built from 15 residues. Germline CDR1 and CDR2: SGHTA and FQGNSA. The CDR3 protein is CASSSGTSSTDTQYF. CDR3 bases: TGTGCCAGCAGCTCAGGGACTTCTAGCACAGATACGCAGTATTTT.

The chain has TRBV7-6 and TRBJ1-5; D call uncertain. Trimming pared 2 bases from V and 0 bases from J, leaving 17 bases between. Germline V gene lookup returns CDR1 SGHVS and CDR2 FNYEAQ. CDR3 size: 18 residues. CDR3 coding DNA: TGTGCCAGCAGCTTATACGGGCCCGCGGATTATAGCAATCAGCCCCAGCATTTT. Protein sequence: CASSLYGPADYSNQPQHF.

This rearrangement joins TRBV14 to TRBJ2-7; D remains unclear. The germline CDR1 and CDR2 sequences are SGHDN and FVKESK. V was shortened by 0 bases and J by 0 bases, with 9 bases between the two germline ends. The length of the CDR3 is 15 residues. In DNA, the CDR3 is TGTGCCAGCAGCCAAGAGGCCGAGGTCTCCTACGAGCAGTACTTC. This encodes CASSQEAEVSYEQYF.

The chain recombines TRBV7-2 with TRBJ2-5, with D unresolved. Trimming pared 5 bases from V and 4 bases from J, leaving 14 bases between. The germline gives CDR1 SGHTA, CDR2 FQGNSA. This CDR3 spans 14 amino acids. The CDR3 nucleotides read TGTGCCAGCAGCCACCGGCGGATGGGAGAGACCCAGTACTTC. It yields the protein CASSHRRMGETQYF.

The chain uses TRBV6-5 and TRBJ2-5, with a possible D match to TRBD1 (6 bases). Germline V CDR1 and CDR2: MNHEY, SVGAGI. The CDR3 is 14 amino acids. Between the trimmed V and J ends, which lost 2 bases and 5 bases, there was a span of 12 bases. The CDR3: CASSYAQGLETQYF. The CDR3 region has the DNA TGTGCCAGCAGTTACGCGCAGGGGTTGGAGACCCAGTACTTC.

This clonotype has just a few counts. The V gene is TRBV15, the J gene TRBJ2-2, with D perhaps TRBD1 (6 bases). Per the germline V gene, CDR1 is LNHNV and CDR2 is YYDKDF (reference sequence). V was cut by 3 bases and J by 0 bases, with 8 bases left in between. CDR3 length: 15 residues. The chain's CDR3 is CATSSDRSNTGELFF. The DNA of the CDR3 is TGTGCCACCAGCAGCGACAGGTCGAACACCGGGGAGCTGTTTTTT.

This chain joins TRBV20-1 and TRBJ2-7; TRBD1 aligns across 10 bases. The junction had 9 bases not matched to a gene; V was cut back by 7 bases and J by 6 bases. The length of the CDR3 is 13 residues. CDR1 DFQATT and CDR2 SNEGSKA come from the germline V gene (reference sequence). The CDR3 region has the DNA TGCAGTGGGGATCCGGGACAGGGGTTCGAGCAGTACTTC. Protein product: CSGDPGQGFEQYF.

This clonotype was observed a handful of times. This chain links TRBV20-1 with TRBJ1-3; possibly TRBD1 for D (5 bases). Trimming stripped 4 bases from V and 3 bases from J, with 10 bases between. The CDR3 totals 13 residues. Germline values: CDR1 DFQATT, CDR2 SNEGSKA (reference sequence). The CDR3 here is CSAKEGVGNTIYF. DNA of the CDR3: TGCAGTGCTAAAGAAGGGGTTGGAAACACCATATATTTT.

This chain links TRBV28 with TRBJ2-3; possibly TRBD1 for D (6 bases). CDR3 size: 15 residues. V was clipped by 8 bases and J by 4 bases, with 19 bases between them. Per the germline V gene, CDR1 is MDHEN and CDR2 is SYDVKM. The CDR3: CASHPQGGEADTQYF. For the CDR3, the DNA is TGTGCCAGCCATCCACAGGGTGGAGAGGCAGATACGCAGTATTTT.

The chain links TRBV29-1 to TRBJ1-2, with D possibly matching TRBD1 (5 bases). The germline gives CDR1 SQVTM, CDR2 ANQGSEA. The germline V and J ends were trimmed by 6 bases and 8 bases, with 13 bases remaining between them. The CDR3 runs to 11 residues. The CDR3 DNA reads as TGCAGCGTGGCAGGGTTAGAGGGCTACACCTTC. Residues: CSVAGLEGYTF.

This clonotype showed up just a few times. The chain combines TRBV20-1 with TRBJ2-3; D is unclear. Germline V lookup: CDR1 DFQATT, CDR2 SNEGSKA (reference sequence). The CDR3 covers 12 residues. V was cut by 2 bases and J by 1 base, with 4 bases left in between. CDR3 DNA: TGCAGTGCTAGAATAGGCACAGATACGCAGTATTTT. Its protein is CSARIGTDTQYF.

This clonotype was seen only a few times. The genes are TRBV20-1 and TRBJ1-1, with 8 bases that match TRBD1. Per germline, CDR1 DFQATT and CDR2 SNEGSKA (reference sequence). V shed 5 bases, J shed 5 bases, and the junction held 16 bases outside the gene matches. This CDR3 spans 16 amino acids. The CDR3 sequence is CSAGNRDRILWTEAFF. DNA of the CDR3: TGCAGTGCTGGCAACCGGGACAGGATTCTATGGACTGAAGCTTTCTTT.

The chain combines TRBV18 with TRBJ2-2; D call uncertain. The CDR3 spans 13 residues. Germline CDR1 KGHSH, CDR2 LQKENI. The V gene lost 0 bases and the J gene lost 5 bases, with 4 bases spanning the gap. The CDR3 protein is CASSPPVTGELFF. CDR3 DNA: TGTGCCAGCTCACCACCGGTAACCGGGGAGCTGTTTTTT. The full variable domain, rest sourced from reference TRBV18 and TRBJ2-2, is NAGVMQNPRHLVRRRGQEARLRCSPMKGHSHVYWYRQLPEEGLKFMVYLQKENIIDESGMPKERFSAEFPKEGPSILRIQQVVRGDSAAYFCASSPPVTGELFFGEGSRLTVL.

This clonotype occurred many times. This chain links TRBV2 with TRBJ2-1; TRBD2 matches at 7 bases. The ends lost 8 bases at V and 8 bases at J; junction bases unmatched: 15. The CDR3 totals 15 residues. Germline values: CDR1 SNHLY, CDR2 FYNNEI. The CDR3 DNA is TGTGCCAGCGGGCTAGGGAGGGCCCAACCCCATGAGCAGTTCTTC. As protein: CASGLGRAQPHEQFF.

This clonotype was seen repeatedly, ten times or more. An end of the junction does not agree with germline; a read error may underlie this. The chain recombines TRBV7-7 with TRBJ2-5, with D uncertain. CDR1 and CDR2 (germline): SSHAT, FNYEAQ (reference sequence). This CDR3 is 12 amino acids long. The CDR3 sequence: CASSFKGETQYF. CDR3 DNA sequence: TGTGCTAGCAGCTTCAAGGGAGAGACCCAGTACTTC.

The chain carries TRBV2 and TRBJ2-5; D is undetermined. CDR3 length: 17 amino acids. Germline V gene sequence: CDR1 SNHLY, CDR2 FYNNEI. Between the trimmed V and J ends, which lost 3 bases and 2 bases, there was a span of 19 bases. The CDR3 sequence: CASSESQSSPRQETQYF. The CDR3 nucleotides are TGTGCCAGCAGTGAGTCCCAGAGCTCCCCTCGACAAGAGACCCAGTACTTC.

The J gene is TRBJ2-1, the V gene TRBV30; D is undetermined. The CDR3 runs 13 residues. V shed 2 bases and J shed 9 bases, with 14 bases lying between them. CDR1 is GTSNPN, CDR2 SVGIG, per germline (reference sequence). The CDR3 coding sequence is TGTGCCTGGAGTTTAGTGTTAGCTGGTGAGCAGTTCTTC. Translating gives CAWSLVLAGEQFF.

This clonotype has at least ten counts. The rearrangement joins TRBV6-5 to TRBJ2-1; TRBD2 matches 10 bases. This CDR3 comprises 15 residues. J lost 4 bases, V lost 4 bases, and 4 bases had no gene match. The V gene's germline CDR1 is MNHEY and CDR2 SVGAGI. The CDR3 coding sequence is TGTGCCAGCAGTTCGACTAGCGGGCGGTACAATGAGCAGTTCTTC. Its translation is CASSSTSGRYNEQFF.